One sample yielded the 18 T cell receptor beta chains listed below, sequenced in a study of cytomegalovirus exposure and HLA in healthy donors. In the PCR, 60 Vbeta and 13 Jbeta primers were used. TCRdb keeps only in-frame clones here, not all; method: immunoSEQ multiplex PCR. The sample yields approximately 75,000 clones, approximately 70% seen once. The source material was PBMCs. Receptor source: a man in his forties in good health and CMV-seropositive.

The chain couples TRBV29-1 to TRBJ1-1; D is possibly TRBD1 (6 bases). The CDR3 is made up of 12 amino acids. Trimming cost V 3 bases and J 4 bases, with 9 bases left between them. Germline V gives CDR1 SQVTM, CDR2 ANQGSEA. For the CDR3, the DNA is TGCAGCGTTGACTACAGGGCCACTGAAGCTTTCTTT. This encodes CSVDYRATEAFF. The full variable domain, its missing parts supplied by reference TRBV29-1 and TRBJ1-1, is SAVISQKPSRDICQRGTSLTIQCQVDSQVTMMFWYRQQPGQSLTLIATANQGSEATYESGFVIDKFPISRPNLTFSTLTVSNMSPEDSSIYLCSVDYRATEAFFGQGTRLTVV.

The rearrangement joins TRBV2 to TRBJ1-5; D call uncertain. The CDR3 is 13 residues long. In germline, CDR1 is SNHLY, CDR2 FYNNEI. The ends were cut back, 6 bases at V and 4 bases at J, with 10 bases in the middle. Written as DNA, the CDR3 is TGTGCCAGCAGCCTGACGGGGAATCAGCCCCAGCATTTT. Protein: CASSLTGNQPQHF. The full variable domain, rest sourced from reference TRBV2 and TRBJ1-5, is EPEVTQTPSHQVTQMGQEVILRCVPISNHLYFYWYRQILGQKVEFLVSFYNNEISEKSEIFDDQFSVERPDGSNFTLKIRSTKLEDSAMYFCASSLTGNQPQHFGDGTRLSIL.

The V gene is TRBV18, the J gene TRBJ1-4; 7 bases map to TRBD1. The V gene end was trimmed by 0 bases and the J gene end by 7 bases; junction bases not matched to a gene: 8. The CDR3 is made up of 16 amino acids. CDR1 is KGHSH, CDR2 LQKENI, per germline. The CDR3 loop reads CASSPPGIAGGEKLFF. CDR3 nucleotides: TGTGCCAGCTCACCACCCGGGATCGCAGGGGGTGAAAAACTGTTTTTT. The full variable domain, completed using reference TRBV18 and TRBJ1-4, is NAGVMQNPRHLVRRRGQEARLRCSPMKGHSHVYWYRQLPEEGLKFMVYLQKENIIDESGMPKERFSAEFPKEGPSILRIQQVVRGDSAAYFCASSPPGIAGGEKLFFGSGTQLSVL.

This clone was seen a few times. The chain couples TRBV7-2 to TRBJ2-5; a possible D gene is TRBD2 (5 bases). The germline gives CDR1 SGHTA, CDR2 FQGNSA. V dropped 5 bases and J dropped 4 bases, with 14 bases sitting between them. The CDR3 runs to 14 residues. The CDR3 DNA sequence: TGTGCCAGCAGCACAAGGAGGACTTCAGAGACCCAGTACTTC. It encodes CASSTRRTSETQYF.

This sequence joins TRBV29-1 and TRBJ2-1; possibly TRBD2 for D (7 bases). This CDR3 comprises 14 residues. V lost 7 bases and J 7 bases, leaving 20 bases between the germline ends. The germline V gene has CDR1 SQVTM and CDR2 ANQGSEA. The CDR3 DNA reads as TGCAGCGCCCGGGGGCGGGGGCCGATAAATGAGCAGTTCTTC. Residues: CSARGRGPINEQFF.

This clone appeared a few times. The genes are TRBV2 and TRBJ1-2; no definite D call. Germline V lookup: CDR1 SNHLY, CDR2 FYNNEI. This CDR3 spans 19 amino acids. V gave up 0 bases and J gave up 0 bases, with 20 bases separating them. DNA of the CDR3: TGTGCCAGCAGTGAAGCGCTTCGGTTTACTTACACAGCTAACTATGGCTACACCTTC. Translation gives CASSEALRFTYTANYGYTF.

This chain connects TRBV29-1 to TRBJ2-3; D is perhaps TRBD2 (6 bases). V lost 4 bases to trimming and J lost 2 bases, with 13 bases between them. The length of the CDR3 is 14 residues. CDR1 is SQVTM, CDR2 ANQGSEA, per germline. The CDR3 DNA follows: TGCAGCGTTGCCCGCCGGCGGGACACAGATACGCAGTATTTT. Translating it yields CSVARRRDTDTQYF.

The V gene is TRBV5-6, the J gene TRBJ2-1, with a tentative D call TRBD1 (5 bases). V dropped 4 bases and J dropped 0 bases, with 11 bases sitting between them. The CDR3 consists of 15 residues. The V gene's germline CDR1 is SGHDT and CDR2 YYEEEE. The CDR3: CASSIRVVSYNEQFF. The CDR3, as DNA: TGTGCCAGCAGCATCAGGGTCGTCTCCTACAATGAGCAGTTCTTC.

Only one count was recorded for this clone. The CDR3 spells CASLAFGNTIYF. The DNA for the CDR3 is TGTGCCAGCTTGGCTTTTGGAAACACCATATATTTT. The chain has TRBV28 and TRBJ1-3; D not resolved. This CDR3 has 12 amino acids. The V end lost 8 bases, the J end lost 3 bases, and 8 bases lay between the germline ends. Germline V gene lookup returns CDR1 MDHEN and CDR2 SYDVKM.

DNA for the CDR3: TGTGCCAGCCAGCGGGGGGAAACAGATACGCAGTATTTT. Translated: CASQRGETDTQYF. The V and J genes are TRBV6-6 and TRBJ2-3; 9 nucleotides line up with TRBD2. J lost 3 bases, V lost 8 bases, and 3 bases had no gene match. The CDR3 loop spans 13 amino acids. The V gene's germline CDR1 is MNHNY and CDR2 SVGAGI (reference sequence).

This clone has a handful of counts. A far bigger clonotype differs at one base, so this is likely a read error. The chain employs TRBV27 and TRBJ2-5; D is possibly TRBD2 (6 bases). V lost 2 bases and J lost 2, with 24 bases in between. Looked up from germline, CDR1 is MNHEY and CDR2 is SMNVEV (reference sequence). The CDR3 is made up of 19 amino acids. In nucleotides, the CDR3 is TGTGCCAGCAGTTTAGATCCGGGAGAGAGGGATAGGGGACAAGAGACCCAGTACTTC. This sequence encodes CASSLDPGERDRGQETQYF.

In this sample, this clone turned up a few times. V is TRBV13 and J is TRBJ1-1, with a possible D match to TRBD1 (6 bases). The length of the CDR3 is 15 residues. The V and J ends lost 5 bases and 0 bases respectively, with 13 bases between them. Germline assignment: CDR1 PRHDT and CDR2 FYEKMQ (reference sequence). DNA of the CDR3: TGTGCCAGCAGCCCACCGGACAGTCTGAACACTGAAGCTTTCTTT. Translated, it gives CASSPPDSLNTEAFF.

J is TRBJ1-1 and V is TRBV9; D unclear. V shed 4 bases and J shed 0 bases, with 7 bases lying between them. The CDR3 runs 13 residues. Germline CDR1 and CDR2: SGDLS and YYNGEE. CDR3 residues: CASSPPVNTEAFF. CDR3 nucleotides: TGTGCCAGCAGCCCCCCGGTGAACACTGAAGCTTTCTTT.

The V and J genes are TRBV7-2 and TRBJ2-3; TRBD2 matches 11 bases. V dropped 3 bases and J dropped 0; count of bases not matched to a gene: 5. This CDR3 is built from 17 residues. Looked up from germline, CDR1 is SGHTA and CDR2 is FQGNSA. The CDR3 sequence: CASSFAGTSGSTDTQYF. The CDR3 bases are TGTGCCAGCAGCTTTGCCGGGACTAGCGGTAGCACAGATACGCAGTATTTT.

This clone was seen only a few times. This sequence joins TRBV2 and TRBJ2-1; D possibly corresponds to TRBD1 (6 bases). Trimming shortened V by 8 bases and J by 5 bases, and 19 bases separated the two germline ends. The CDR3 sequence is 15 residues long. Germline V gene data show CDR1 as SNHLY and CDR2 as FYNNEI. CDR3 sequence reads: CASPRDTYVDNEQFF. For the CDR3, the DNA is TGTGCCAGCCCTCGGGACACTTACGTTGACAATGAGCAGTTCTTC.

The chain employs TRBV7-9 and TRBJ1-2; possible D gene TRBD1, 6 bases. CDR3 length equals 13 residues. CDR1 SEHNR and CDR2 FQNEAQ come from the germline V gene (reference sequence). Between the trimmed V and J ends, which lost 1 base and 8 bases, there was a span of 11 bases. In DNA, the CDR3 is TGTGCCAGCAGCTTAGGGACAGTAAGCGGCTACACCTTC. This codes for CASSLGTVSGYTF.

V is TRBV9 and J is TRBJ2-1; D gene uncertain. Deletions cut 0 bases from V and 3 bases from J, with 7 bases between. The CDR3 contains 14 residues. Germline V gene lookup returns CDR1 SGDLS and CDR2 YYNGEE. The CDR3: CASSVEPDYNEQFF. CDR3 nucleotides: TGTGCCAGCAGCGTAGAACCAGACTACAATGAGCAGTTCTTC. The complete variable domain, with remaining parts taken from reference TRBV9 and TRBJ2-1, reads DSGVTQTPKHLITATGQRVTLRCSPRSGDLSVYWYQQSLDQGLQFLIQYYNGEERAKGNILERFSAQQFPDLHSELNLSSLELGDSALYFCASSVEPDYNEQFFGPGTRLTVL.

The V call is TRBV10-3, the J call TRBJ1-2; tentative D call: TRBD1 (6 bases). The germline gives CDR1 ENHRY, CDR2 SYGVKD. The V gene lost 0 bases and the J gene lost 6 bases, with 14 bases spanning the gap. The CDR3 has 15 amino acids. DNA for the CDR3: TGTGCCATCAGTGAGTCGAATTTCAGGGGTCATGGCTACACCTTC. As protein: CAISESNFRGHGYTF.